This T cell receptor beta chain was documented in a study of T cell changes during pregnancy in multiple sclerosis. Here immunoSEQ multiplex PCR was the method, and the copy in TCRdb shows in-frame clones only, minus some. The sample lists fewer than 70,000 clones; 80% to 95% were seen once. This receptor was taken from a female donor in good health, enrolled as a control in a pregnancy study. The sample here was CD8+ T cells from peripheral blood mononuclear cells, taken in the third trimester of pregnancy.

CDR3 coding DNA: TGCAGCGCCCCGGGACAGGGACTCACCGGGGAGCTGTTTTTT. Translating it yields CSAPGQGLTGELFF. The chain combines TRBV29-1 with TRBJ2-2; TRBD1 matches 9 bases. This CDR3 is 14 amino acids long. V was clipped by 7 bases and J by 4 bases; unmatched bases: 7. CDR1 is SQVTM, CDR2 ANQGSEA, per germline.